This TCR beta chain was recorded in a study of blood T cells in healthy people across ages. Study-level findings and limits: Unsorted PBMCs blocked a conclusive comparison of naive and antigen-experienced cells.

The second PCR ran about 7 to 12 cycles with a sample-barcoded 5' primer and J-beta primers. MiXCR was run by TCRdb on the 5' RACE reads, yielding one entry per CDR3 protein. This sample carries around 990,000 distinct CDR3 sequences, more than 30% of them seen once, and the ten largest clones take around 14%. Germline V gene data show CDR1 as SGHRS and CDR2 as YFSETQ. The V end lost 4 bases, the J end lost 1 base, and 12 bases lay between the germline ends. There are 15 residues in the CDR3. This clonotype was observed a handful of times. The antigen remains unidentified. Material: blood. This clonotype was sampled from a man younger than 30 in good health. V usage is TRBV5-1 and J usage is TRBJ2-1, with D perhaps TRBD2 (6 bases). This CDR3 reads CASSRSGVSYNEQFF. CDR3 nucleotides: TGCGCCAGCAGCAGGTCGGGGGTGTCCTACAATGAGCAGTTCTTC.